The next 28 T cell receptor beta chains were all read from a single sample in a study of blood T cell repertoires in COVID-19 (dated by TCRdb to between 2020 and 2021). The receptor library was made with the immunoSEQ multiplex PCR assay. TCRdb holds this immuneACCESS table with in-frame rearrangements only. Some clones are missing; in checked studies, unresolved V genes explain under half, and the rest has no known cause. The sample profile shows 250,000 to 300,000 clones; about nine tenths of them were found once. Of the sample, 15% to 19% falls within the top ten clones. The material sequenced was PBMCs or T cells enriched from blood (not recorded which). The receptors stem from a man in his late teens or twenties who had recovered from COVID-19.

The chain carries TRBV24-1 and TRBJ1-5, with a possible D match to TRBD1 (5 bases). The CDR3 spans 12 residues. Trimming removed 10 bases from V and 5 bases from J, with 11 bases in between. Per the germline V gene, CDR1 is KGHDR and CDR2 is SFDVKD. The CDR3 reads CATGVQDQPQHF. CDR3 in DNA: TGTGCCACAGGGGTGCAGGATCAGCCCCAGCATTTT.

DNA for the CDR3: TGTGCCTGGATCATTCAGGGGCTGAACACTGAAGCTTTCTTT. Its translation is CAWIIQGLNTEAFF. This chain uses TRBV30 with TRBJ1-1, with a tentative D call TRBD1 (6 bases). The CDR3 extends over 14 amino acids. CDR1 and CDR2 (germline): GTSNPN, SVGIG (reference sequence). Between the trimmed V and J ends, which lost 4 bases and 0 bases, there was a span of 12 bases.

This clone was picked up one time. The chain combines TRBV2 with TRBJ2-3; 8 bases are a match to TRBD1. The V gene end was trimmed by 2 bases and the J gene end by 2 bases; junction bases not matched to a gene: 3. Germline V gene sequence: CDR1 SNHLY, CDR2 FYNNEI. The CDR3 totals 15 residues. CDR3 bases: TGTGCCAGCAGTGAACAGGGGGCGTTCACAGATACGCAGTATTTT. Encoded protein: CASSEQGAFTDTQYF.

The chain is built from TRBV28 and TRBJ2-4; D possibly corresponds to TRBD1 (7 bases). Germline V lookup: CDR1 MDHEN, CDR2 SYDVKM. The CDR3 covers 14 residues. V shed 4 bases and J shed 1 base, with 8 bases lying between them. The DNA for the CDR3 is TGTGCCAGCAGTTCAGGGGGGGCCAAAAACATTCAGTACTTC. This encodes CASSSGGAKNIQYF. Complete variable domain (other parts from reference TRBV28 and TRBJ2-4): DVKVTQSSRYLVKRTGEKVFLECVQDMDHENMFWYRQDPGLGLRLIYFSYDVKMKEKGDIPEGYSVSREKKERFSLILESASTNQTSMYLCASSSGGAKNIQYFGAGTRLSVL.

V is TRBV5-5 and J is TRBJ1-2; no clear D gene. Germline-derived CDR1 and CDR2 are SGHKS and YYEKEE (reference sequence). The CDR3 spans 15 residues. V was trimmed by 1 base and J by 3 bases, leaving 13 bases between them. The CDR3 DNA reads TGTGCCAGCAGCTTGCAATTTAGCGGCGACTATGGCTACACCTTC. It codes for CASSLQFSGDYGYTF.

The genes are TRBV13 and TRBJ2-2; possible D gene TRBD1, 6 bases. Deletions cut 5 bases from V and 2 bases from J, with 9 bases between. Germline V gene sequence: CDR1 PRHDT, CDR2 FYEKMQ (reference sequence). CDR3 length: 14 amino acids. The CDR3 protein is CASSPQGNTGELFF. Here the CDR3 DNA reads TGTGCCAGCAGCCCACAGGGTAACACCGGGGAGCTGTTTTTT.

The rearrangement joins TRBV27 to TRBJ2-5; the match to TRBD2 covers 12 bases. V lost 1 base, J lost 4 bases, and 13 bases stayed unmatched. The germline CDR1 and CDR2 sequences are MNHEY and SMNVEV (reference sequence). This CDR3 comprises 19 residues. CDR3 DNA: TGTGCCAGCAGTTTATTGTCGGGGCTAGCGGGGGGGCCCCTAGAGACCCAGTACTTC. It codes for CASSLLSGLAGGPLETQYF.

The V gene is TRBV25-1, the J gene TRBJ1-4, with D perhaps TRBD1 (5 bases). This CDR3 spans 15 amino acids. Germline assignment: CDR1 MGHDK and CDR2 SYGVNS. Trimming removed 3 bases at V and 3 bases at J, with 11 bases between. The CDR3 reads CASSESPGANEKLFF. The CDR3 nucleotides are TGTGCCAGCAGTGAGTCTCCGGGGGCTAATGAAAAACTGTTTTTT.

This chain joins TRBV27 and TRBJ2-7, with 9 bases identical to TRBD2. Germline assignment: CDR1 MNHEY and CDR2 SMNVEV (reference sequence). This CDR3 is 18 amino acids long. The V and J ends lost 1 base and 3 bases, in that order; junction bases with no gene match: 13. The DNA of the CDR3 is TGTGCCAGCAGTTTATTCCCCCCCCCGTTTAGCGGGAGCTACGAGCAGTACTTC. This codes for CASSLFPPPFSGSYEQYF.

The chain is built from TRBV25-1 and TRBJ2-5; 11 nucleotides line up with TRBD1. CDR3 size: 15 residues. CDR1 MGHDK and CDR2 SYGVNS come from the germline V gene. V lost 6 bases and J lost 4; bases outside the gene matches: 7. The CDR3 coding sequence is TGTGCCAGCAGCCGCCGGACAGGGGGCCTAGAGACCCAGTACTTC. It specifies CASSRRTGGLETQYF.

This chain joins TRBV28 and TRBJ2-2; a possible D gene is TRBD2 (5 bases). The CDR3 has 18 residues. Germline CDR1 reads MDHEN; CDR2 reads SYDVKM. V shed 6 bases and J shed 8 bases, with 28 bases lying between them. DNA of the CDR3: TGTGCCAGCAGCACCTACCCCCTACCGGGAATGGTCTTGGGGGAGCTGTTTTTT. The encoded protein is CASSTYPLPGMVLGELFF.

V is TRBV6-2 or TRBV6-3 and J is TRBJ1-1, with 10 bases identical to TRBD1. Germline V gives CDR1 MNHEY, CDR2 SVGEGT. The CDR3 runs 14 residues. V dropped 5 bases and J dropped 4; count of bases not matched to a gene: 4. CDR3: CASSGRTGGTEAFF. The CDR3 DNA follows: TGTGCCAGCAGTGGAAGGACAGGGGGCACTGAAGCTTTCTTT.

The CDR3 sequence is CASSWGQGSGQEQFF. The CDR3 DNA reads TGTGCCAGCAGCTGGGGACAGGGTTCGGGTCAAGAGCAGTTCTTC. The J gene is TRBJ2-1, the V gene TRBV3-1 (or the pseudogene TRBV3-2), with 9 bases matching TRBD1. The CDR3 spans 15 residues. Per the germline V gene, CDR1 is LGHDT and CDR2 is YNNKEL (reference sequence). V shed 5 bases, J shed 10 bases, and the junction held 12 bases outside the gene matches.

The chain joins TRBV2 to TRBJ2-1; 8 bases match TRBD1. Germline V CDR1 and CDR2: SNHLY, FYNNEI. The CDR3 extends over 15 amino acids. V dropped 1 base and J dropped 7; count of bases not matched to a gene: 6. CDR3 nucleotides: TGTGCCAGCAGTGAAGGGGGCAGGGGGCGAAATGAGCAGTTCTTC. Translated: CASSEGGRGRNEQFF.

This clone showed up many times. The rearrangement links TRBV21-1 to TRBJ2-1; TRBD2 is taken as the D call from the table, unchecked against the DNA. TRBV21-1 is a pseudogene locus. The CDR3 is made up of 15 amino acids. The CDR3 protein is CASDVEDWIFYEQFF. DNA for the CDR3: TGTGCCAGCGACGTAGAGGACTGGATCTTCTATGAGCAGTTCTTC.

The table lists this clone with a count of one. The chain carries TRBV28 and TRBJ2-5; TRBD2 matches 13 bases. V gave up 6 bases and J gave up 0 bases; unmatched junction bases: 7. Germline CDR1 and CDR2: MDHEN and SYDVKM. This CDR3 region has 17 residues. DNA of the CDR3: TGTGCCAGCAGCCAGCCGACTAGCGGGAGGTACCAAGAGACCCAGTACTTC. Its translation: CASSQPTSGRYQETQYF.

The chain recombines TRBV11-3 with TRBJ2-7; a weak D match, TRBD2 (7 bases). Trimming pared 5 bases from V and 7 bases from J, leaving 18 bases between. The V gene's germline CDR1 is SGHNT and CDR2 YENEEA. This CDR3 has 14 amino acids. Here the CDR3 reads CASSLGLDQGEQYF. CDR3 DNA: TGTGCCAGCAGCCTCGGACTAGATCAGGGGGAGCAGTACTTC.

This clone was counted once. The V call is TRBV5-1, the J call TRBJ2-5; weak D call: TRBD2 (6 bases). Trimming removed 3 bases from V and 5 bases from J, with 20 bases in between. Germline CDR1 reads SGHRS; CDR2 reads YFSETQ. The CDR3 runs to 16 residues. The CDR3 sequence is CASSSSGAPAGETQYF. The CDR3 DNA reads TGCGCCAGCAGCTCTTCGGGAGCGCCTGCGGGGGAGACCCAGTACTTC.

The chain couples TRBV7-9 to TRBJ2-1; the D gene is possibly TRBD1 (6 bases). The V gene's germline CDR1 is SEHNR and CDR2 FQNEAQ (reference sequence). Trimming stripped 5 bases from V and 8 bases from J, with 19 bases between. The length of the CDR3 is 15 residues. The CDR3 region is CASSAPDSHKHEQFF. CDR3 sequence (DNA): TGTGCCAGCAGCGCCCCGGACAGCCATAAGCATGAGCAGTTCTTC. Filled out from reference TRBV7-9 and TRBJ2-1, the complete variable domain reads DTGVSQNPRHKITKRGQNVTFRCDPISEHNRLYWYRQTLGQGPEFLTYFQNEAQLEKSRLLSDRFSAERPKGSFSTLEIQRTEQGDSAMYLCASSAPDSHKHEQFFGPGTRLTVL.

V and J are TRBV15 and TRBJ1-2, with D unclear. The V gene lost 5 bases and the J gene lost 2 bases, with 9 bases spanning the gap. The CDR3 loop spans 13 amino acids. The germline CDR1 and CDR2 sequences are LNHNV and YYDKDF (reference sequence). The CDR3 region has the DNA TGTGCCACCAGCTCCGCAGTCAACTATGGCTACACCTTC. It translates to CATSSAVNYGYTF.

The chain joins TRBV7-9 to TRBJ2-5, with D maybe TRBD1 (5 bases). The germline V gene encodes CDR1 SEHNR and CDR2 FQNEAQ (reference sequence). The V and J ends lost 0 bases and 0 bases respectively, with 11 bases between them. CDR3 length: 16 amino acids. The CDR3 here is CASSLALGAHQETQYF. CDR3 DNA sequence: TGTGCCAGCAGCTTAGCTCTTGGGGCCCACCAAGAGACCCAGTACTTC.

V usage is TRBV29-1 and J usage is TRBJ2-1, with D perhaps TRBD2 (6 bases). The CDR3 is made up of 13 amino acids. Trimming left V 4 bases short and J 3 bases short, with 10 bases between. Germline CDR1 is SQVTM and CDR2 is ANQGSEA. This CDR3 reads CSVGLAIYNEQFF. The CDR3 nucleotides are TGCAGCGTTGGCCTAGCGATCTACAATGAGCAGTTCTTC.

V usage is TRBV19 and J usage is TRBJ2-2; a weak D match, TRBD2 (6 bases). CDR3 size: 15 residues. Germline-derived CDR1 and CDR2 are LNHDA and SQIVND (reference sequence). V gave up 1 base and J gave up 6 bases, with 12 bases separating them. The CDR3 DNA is TGTGCCAGTAGTATAGGCGGGACGGCCCCCGGGGAGCTGTTTTTT. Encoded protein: CASSIGGTAPGELFF. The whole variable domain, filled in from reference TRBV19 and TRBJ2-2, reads DGGITQSPKYLFRKEGQNVTLSCEQNLNHDAMYWYRQDPGQGLRLIYYSQIVNDFQKGDIAEGYSVSREKKESFPLTVTSAQKNPTAFYLCASSIGGTAPGELFFGEGSRLTVL.

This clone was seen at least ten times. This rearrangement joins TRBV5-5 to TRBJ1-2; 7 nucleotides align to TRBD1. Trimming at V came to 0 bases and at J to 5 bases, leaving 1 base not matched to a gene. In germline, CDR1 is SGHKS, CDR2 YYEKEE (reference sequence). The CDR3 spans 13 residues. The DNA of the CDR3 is TGTGCCAGCAGCTTGGAACAGGGGTATGGCTACACCTTC. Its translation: CASSLEQGYGYTF.

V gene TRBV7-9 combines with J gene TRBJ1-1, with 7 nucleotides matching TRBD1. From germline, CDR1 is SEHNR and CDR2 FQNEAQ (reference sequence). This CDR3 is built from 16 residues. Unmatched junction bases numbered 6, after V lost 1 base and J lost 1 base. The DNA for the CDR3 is TGTGCCAGCAGCTTAGTAGGCAGGGGGGCGAACACTGAAGCTTTCTTT. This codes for CASSLVGRGANTEAFF.

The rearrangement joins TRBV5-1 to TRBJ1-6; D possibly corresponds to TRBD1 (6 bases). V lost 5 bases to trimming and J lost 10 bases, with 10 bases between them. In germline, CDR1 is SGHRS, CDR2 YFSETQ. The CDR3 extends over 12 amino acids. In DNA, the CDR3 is TGCGCCAGCAGATCAGGGGAGTCACCCCTCCACTTT. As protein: CASRSGESPLHF.

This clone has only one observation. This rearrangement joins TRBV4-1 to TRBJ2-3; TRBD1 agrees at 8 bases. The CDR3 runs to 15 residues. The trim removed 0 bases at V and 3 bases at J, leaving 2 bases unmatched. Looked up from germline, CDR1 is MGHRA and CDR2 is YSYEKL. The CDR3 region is CASSQDGQGTDTQYF. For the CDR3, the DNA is TGCGCCAGCAGCCAAGATGGACAGGGTACAGATACGCAGTATTTT.

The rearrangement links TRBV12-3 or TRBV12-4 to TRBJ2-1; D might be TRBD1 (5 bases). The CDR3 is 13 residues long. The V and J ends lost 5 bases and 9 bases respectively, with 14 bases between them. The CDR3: CASSPRDLGEQFF. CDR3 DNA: TGTGCCAGCAGTCCCAGGGATCTGGGTGAGCAGTTCTTC.